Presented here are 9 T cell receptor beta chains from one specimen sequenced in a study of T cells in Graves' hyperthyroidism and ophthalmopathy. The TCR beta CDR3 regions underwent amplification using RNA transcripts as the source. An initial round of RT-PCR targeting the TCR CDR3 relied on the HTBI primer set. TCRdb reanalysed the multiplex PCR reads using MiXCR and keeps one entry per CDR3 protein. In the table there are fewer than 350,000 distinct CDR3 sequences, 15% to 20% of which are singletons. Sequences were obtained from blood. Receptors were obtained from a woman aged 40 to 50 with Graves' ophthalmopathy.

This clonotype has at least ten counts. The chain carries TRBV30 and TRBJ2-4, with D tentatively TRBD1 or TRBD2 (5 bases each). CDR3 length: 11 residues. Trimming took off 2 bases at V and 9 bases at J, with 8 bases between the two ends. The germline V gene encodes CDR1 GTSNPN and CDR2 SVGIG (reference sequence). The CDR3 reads CAWSSGGIQYF. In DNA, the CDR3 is TGTGCCTGGAGTAGTGGGGGCATTCAGTACTTC.

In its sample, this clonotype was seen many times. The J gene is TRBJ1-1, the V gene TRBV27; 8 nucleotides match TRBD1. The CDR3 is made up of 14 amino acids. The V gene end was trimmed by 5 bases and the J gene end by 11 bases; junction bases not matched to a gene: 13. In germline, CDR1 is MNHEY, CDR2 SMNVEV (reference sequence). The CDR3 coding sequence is TGTGCCAGCAGTCCGAGAGGACAGGGAAGTGGTGCTTTCTTT. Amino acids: CASSPRGQGSGAFF.

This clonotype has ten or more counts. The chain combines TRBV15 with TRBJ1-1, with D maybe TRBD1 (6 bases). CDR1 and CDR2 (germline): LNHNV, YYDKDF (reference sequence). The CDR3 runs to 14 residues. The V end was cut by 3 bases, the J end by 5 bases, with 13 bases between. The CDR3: CATSRDRVATEAFF. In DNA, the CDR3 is TGTGCCACCAGCAGGGACAGAGTAGCTACTGAAGCTTTCTTT.

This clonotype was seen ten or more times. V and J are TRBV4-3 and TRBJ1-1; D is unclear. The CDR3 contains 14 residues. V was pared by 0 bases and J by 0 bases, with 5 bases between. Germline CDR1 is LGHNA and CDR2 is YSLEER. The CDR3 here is CASSQEVLNTEAFF. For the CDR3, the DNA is TGCGCCAGCAGCCAAGAAGTATTGAACACTGAAGCTTTCTTT.

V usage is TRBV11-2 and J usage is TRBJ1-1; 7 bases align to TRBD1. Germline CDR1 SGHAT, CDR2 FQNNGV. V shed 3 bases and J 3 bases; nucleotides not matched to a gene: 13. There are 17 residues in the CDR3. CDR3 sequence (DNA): TGTGCCAGCAGCTTTTCACAGGGGCGGTTTTTGGACACTGAAGCTTTCTTT. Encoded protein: CASSFSQGRFLDTEAFF.

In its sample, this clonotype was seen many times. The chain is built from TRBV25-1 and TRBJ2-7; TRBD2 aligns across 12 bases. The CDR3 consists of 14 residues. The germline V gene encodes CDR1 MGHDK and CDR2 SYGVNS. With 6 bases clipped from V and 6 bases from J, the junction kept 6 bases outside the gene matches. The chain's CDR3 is CASSLAGGGPEQYF. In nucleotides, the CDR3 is TGTGCCAGCAGCCTAGCGGGAGGGGGTCCCGAGCAGTACTTC.

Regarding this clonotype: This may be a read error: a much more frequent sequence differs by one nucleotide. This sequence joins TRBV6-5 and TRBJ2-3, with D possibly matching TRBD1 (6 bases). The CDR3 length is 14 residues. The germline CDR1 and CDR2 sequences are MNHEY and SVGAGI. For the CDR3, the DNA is TGTGTCAGCAGTTTTTCAGGGGGCACAGATACGCAGTATTTT. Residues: CVSSFSGGTDTQYF.

For the CDR3, the DNA is TGTGCCTGGAGTGTAAAAGTTGTCGGGTGGGTCAAAAACATTCAGTACTTC. Translated, it gives CAWSVKVVGWVKNIQYF. This chain links TRBV30 with TRBJ2-4; D ambiguous. The CDR3 loop spans 17 amino acids. From germline, CDR1 is GTSNPN and CDR2 SVGIG (reference sequence). The germline V and J ends were trimmed by 0 bases and 3 bases, with 18 bases remaining between them.

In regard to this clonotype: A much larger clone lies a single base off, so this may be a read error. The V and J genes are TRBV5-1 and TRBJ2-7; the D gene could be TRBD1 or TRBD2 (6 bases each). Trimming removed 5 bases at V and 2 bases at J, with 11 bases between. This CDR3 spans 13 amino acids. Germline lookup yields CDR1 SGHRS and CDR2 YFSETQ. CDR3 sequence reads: CASRGGSPYEQYF. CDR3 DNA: TGCGCCAGCAGGGGGGGCTCACCCTACGAGCAGTACTTC.